This is a list of T cell receptor beta chains from one sample in a study of blood T cells in healthy people across ages. MiXCR was run by TCRdb on the 5' RACE reads, yielding one entry per CDR3 protein. The sample records roughly 730,000 distinct CDR3 sequences, approximately 60% being singletons. Material: blood. These receptor sequences come from a man aged 40-49 years in good health. CDR3s include the opening cysteine and the closing phenylalanine or tryptophan. Fields, in order: CDR3 protein, CDR3 DNA, D gene, V gene, CDR3 length, J gene, clone size. A D gene is named only where the DNA matches it firmly. Expanded clones get a size class; other rows say once, few or many, or leave the size out.

cdr3_aa: CASTTAGGPEEQYF; cdr3_nt: TGCGCCAGCACCACAGCGGGAGGGCCGGAGGAGCAGTACTTC; d_call: TRBD2; v_call: TRBV5-1; cdr3_length: 14; j_call: TRBJ2-7; clone_size: .
cdr3_aa: CASSLKGANFNSPLHF; cdr3_nt: TGTGCCAGCAGCTTGAAGGGTGCAAATTTTAATTCACCCCTCCACTTT; d_call: .; v_call: TRBV5-6; cdr3_length: 16; j_call: TRBJ1-6; clone_size: .
cdr3_aa: CASSAYGTGLEKLFF; cdr3_nt: TGTGCCAGCAGCGCTTATGGGACAGGGCTTGAAAAACTGTTTTTT; d_call: TRBD1; v_call: TRBV7-9; cdr3_length: 15; j_call: TRBJ1-4; clone_size: .
cdr3_aa: CASSRDQETQYF; cdr3_nt: TGTGCCAGCAGCCGAGACCAAGAGACCCAGTACTTC; d_call: .; v_call: TRBV7-2; cdr3_length: 12; j_call: TRBJ2-5; clone_size: few
cdr3_aa: CASGLGQYQETQYF; cdr3_nt: TGTGCTAGTGGTTTGGGACAGTACCAAGAGACCCAGTACTTC; d_call: .; v_call: TRBV12-5; cdr3_length: 14; j_call: TRBJ2-5; clone_size: .
cdr3_aa: CASSLGTGLYDTQYF; cdr3_nt: TGTGCCAGCAGCTTGGGGACAGGGCTGTATGATACGCAGTATTTT; d_call: TRBD1; v_call: TRBV5-6; cdr3_length: 15; j_call: TRBJ2-3; clone_size: .
cdr3_aa: CASSLVNTGGFNEQFF; cdr3_nt: TGCGCCAGCAGCTTGGTTAATACAGGGGGCTTCAATGAGCAGTTCTTC; d_call: TRBD1; v_call: TRBV5-1; cdr3_length: 16; j_call: TRBJ2-1; clone_size: .
cdr3_aa: CSARDAGRPYEQYF; cdr3_nt: TGCAGTGCTAGAGATGCGGGCCGACCCTACGAGCAGTACTTC; d_call: .; v_call: TRBV20-1; cdr3_length: 14; j_call: TRBJ2-7; clone_size: .
cdr3_aa: CASRGPGPSTDTQYF; cdr3_nt: TGTGCCAGCAGGGGTCCGGGGCCGTCCACAGATACGCAGTATTTT; d_call: .; v_call: TRBV6-6; cdr3_length: 15; j_call: TRBJ2-3; clone_size: .
cdr3_aa: CASSLDRVNAFF; cdr3_nt: TGTGCCAGCAGCTTGGACAGGGTGAATGCTTTCTTT; d_call: TRBD1; v_call: TRBV28; cdr3_length: 12; j_call: TRBJ1-1; clone_size: .
cdr3_aa: CASSDTNRGRAKNIQYF; cdr3_nt: TGTGCCAGCAGTGACACTAACAGGGGACGAGCCAAAAACATTCAGTACTTC; d_call: TRBD1; v_call: TRBV6-1; cdr3_length: 17; j_call: TRBJ2-4; clone_size: .
cdr3_aa: CVSSLVTSNEQYF; cdr3_nt: TGCGTCAGCAGCTTGGTGACATCCAACGAGCAGTACTTC; d_call: .; v_call: TRBV5-1; cdr3_length: 13; j_call: TRBJ2-7; clone_size: .
cdr3_aa: CATSRRDGQNNEQYF; cdr3_nt: TGTGCCACCAGCCGTAGGGACGGACAAAACAATGAGCAGTACTTC; d_call: .; v_call: TRBV15; cdr3_length: 15; j_call: TRBJ2-7; clone_size: .
cdr3_aa: CASSLRGYYEQYF; cdr3_nt: TGTGCCAGCAGTCTCAGGGGCTACTACGAGCAGTACTTC; d_call: .; v_call: TRBV27; cdr3_length: 13; j_call: TRBJ2-7; clone_size: few
cdr3_aa: CASSVGPGATYEQYF; cdr3_nt: TGTGCCAGCAGCGTAGGTCCGGGAGCCACCTACGAGCAGTACTTC; d_call: .; v_call: TRBV9; cdr3_length: 15; j_call: TRBJ2-7; clone_size: .
cdr3_aa: CASSAKWGEANYGYTF; cdr3_nt: TGTGCCAGCAGTGCTAAGTGGGGAGAAGCTAACTATGGCTACACCTTC; d_call: .; v_call: TRBV3-1; cdr3_length: 16; j_call: TRBJ1-2; clone_size: .
cdr3_aa: CASSQLAGTGGSEQYF; cdr3_nt: TGCGCCAGCAGCCAACTCGCCGGGACAGGGGGAAGCGAGCAGTACTTC; d_call: TRBD1; v_call: TRBV4-3; cdr3_length: 16; j_call: TRBJ2-7; clone_size: few
cdr3_aa: CSVDRWGTQETQYF; cdr3_nt: TGCAGCGTTGATCGGTGGGGCACTCAAGAGACCCAGTACTTC; d_call: .; v_call: TRBV29-1; cdr3_length: 14; j_call: TRBJ2-5; clone_size: .
cdr3_aa: CASSLVGGNEKLFF; cdr3_nt: TGTGCCAGCAGCTTAGTGGGTGGTAATGAAAAACTGTTTTTT; d_call: .; v_call: TRBV7-6; cdr3_length: 14; j_call: TRBJ1-4; clone_size: .
cdr3_aa: CASSLGRGDTEAFF; cdr3_nt: TGTGCCAGCAGCTTAGGCAGGGGGGACACTGAAGCTTTCTTT; d_call: TRBD1; v_call: TRBV7-8; cdr3_length: 14; j_call: TRBJ1-1; clone_size: .
cdr3_aa: CANSGTGSPVNEQFF; cdr3_nt: TGTGCCAACAGCGGGACAGGGAGTCCGGTCAATGAGCAGTTCTTC; d_call: TRBD1; v_call: TRBV9; cdr3_length: 15; j_call: TRBJ2-1; clone_size: .
cdr3_aa: CASGLGHNYGYTF; cdr3_nt: TGTGCTAGTGGTTTGGGCCATAACTATGGCTACACCTTC; d_call: .; v_call: TRBV12-5; cdr3_length: 13; j_call: TRBJ1-2; clone_size: .
cdr3_aa: CATSRDVKETQYF; cdr3_nt: TGTGCCACCAGCAGAGATGTGAAAGAGACCCAGTACTTC; d_call: .; v_call: TRBV15; cdr3_length: 13; j_call: TRBJ2-5; clone_size: few
cdr3_aa: CASSFTSGRAAGETQYF; cdr3_nt: TGTGCCAGCAGTTTTACTAGCGGGAGGGCCGCTGGGGAGACCCAGTACTTC; d_call: TRBD2; v_call: TRBV12-3/TRBV12-4; cdr3_length: 17; j_call: TRBJ2-5; clone_size: .
cdr3_aa: CASSLVWVEETQYF; cdr3_nt: TGTGCCAGCAGCTTAGTGTGGGTAGAAGAGACCCAGTACTTC; d_call: .; v_call: TRBV7-2; cdr3_length: 14; j_call: TRBJ2-5; clone_size: many
cdr3_aa: CASSLYLKETQYF; cdr3_nt: TGTGCCAGCAGTCTGTACCTAAAGGAGACCCAGTACTTC; d_call: .; v_call: TRBV6-6; cdr3_length: 13; j_call: TRBJ2-5; clone_size: .
cdr3_aa: CASRGLRGNEQFF; cdr3_nt: TGTGCCAGCAGGGGGCTTAGAGGGAATGAGCAGTTCTTC; d_call: .; v_call: TRBV27; cdr3_length: 13; j_call: TRBJ2-1; clone_size: .
cdr3_aa: CSALSGELGDTQYF; cdr3_nt: TGCAGTGCTCTAAGCGGGGAGTTAGGAGATACGCAGTATTTT; d_call: TRBD2; v_call: TRBV20-1; cdr3_length: 14; j_call: TRBJ2-3; clone_size: .
cdr3_aa: CASSSTSGRSGEQFF; cdr3_nt: TGTGCCAGCAGCTCGACTAGCGGGAGGTCGGGTGAGCAGTTCTTC; d_call: TRBD2; v_call: TRBV7-8; cdr3_length: 15; j_call: TRBJ2-1; clone_size: .
cdr3_aa: CSAAGTLNSEQFF; cdr3_nt: TGCAGTGCTGCGGGGACTCTGAACAGTGAGCAGTTCTTC; d_call: .; v_call: TRBV20-1; cdr3_length: 13; j_call: TRBJ2-1; clone_size: few
cdr3_aa: CSAVATGRMNTEAFF; cdr3_nt: TGCAGCGCTGTGGCGACAGGGAGAATGAACACTGAAGCTTTCTTT; d_call: TRBD1; v_call: TRBV29-1; cdr3_length: 15; j_call: TRBJ1-1; clone_size: .
cdr3_aa: CSAKSGADRGVTLYGYTF; cdr3_nt: TGCAGTGCCAAATCGGGGGCGGACAGGGGTGTCACTCTCTATGGCTACACCTTC; d_call: TRBD1; v_call: TRBV20-1; cdr3_length: 18; j_call: TRBJ1-2; clone_size: few
cdr3_aa: CASRDGSGTEAFF; cdr3_nt: TGTGCCAGCAGGGACGGGTCTGGTACTGAAGCTTTCTTT; d_call: .; v_call: TRBV6-6; cdr3_length: 13; j_call: TRBJ1-1; clone_size: .
cdr3_aa: CASSLGQGTSYTF; cdr3_nt: TGCGCCAGCAGCTTGGGGCAGGGAACTTCGTACACCTTC; d_call: .; v_call: TRBV5-1; cdr3_length: 13; j_call: TRBJ1-2; clone_size: .
cdr3_aa: CASRADSPNEKLFF; cdr3_nt: TGTGCCAGCAGAGCGGACAGCCCTAATGAAAAACTGTTTTTT; d_call: .; v_call: TRBV2; cdr3_length: 14; j_call: TRBJ1-4; clone_size: few
cdr3_aa: CASSLVRVNENEKLFF; cdr3_nt: TGTGCCAGCAGCTTAGTGAGGGTCAACGAAAATGAAAAACTGTTTTTT; d_call: .; v_call: TRBV5-5; cdr3_length: 16; j_call: TRBJ1-4; clone_size: .
cdr3_aa: CASSLYPNGVMNEQFF; cdr3_nt: TGTGCCAGCAGCTTATATCCCAATGGGGTGATGAATGAGCAGTTCTTC; d_call: .; v_call: TRBV7-3; cdr3_length: 16; j_call: TRBJ2-1; clone_size: .
cdr3_aa: CASSSSPGVGEQFF; cdr3_nt: TGTGCCAGCTCATCCTCCCCGGGGGTCGGCGAGCAGTTCTTC; d_call: .; v_call: TRBV18; cdr3_length: 14; j_call: TRBJ2-1; clone_size: .
cdr3_aa: CASSFVGAWEQYF; cdr3_nt: TGTGCCAGCAGTTTTGTCGGGGCATGGGAGCAGTACTTC; d_call: .; v_call: TRBV28; cdr3_length: 13; j_call: TRBJ2-4; clone_size: .
cdr3_aa: CSATRGHDEQYF; cdr3_nt: TGCAGTGCTACCAGGGGGCACGACGAGCAGTACTTC; d_call: TRBD1; v_call: TRBV20-1; cdr3_length: 12; j_call: TRBJ2-7; clone_size: .
cdr3_aa: CASSPPASSYNEQFF; cdr3_nt: TGTGCCAGCAGCCCTCCAGCAAGCTCCTACAATGAGCAGTTCTTC; d_call: .; v_call: TRBV5-6; cdr3_length: 15; j_call: TRBJ2-1; clone_size: .
cdr3_aa: CSAREEVTDTQYF; cdr3_nt: TGCAGTGCTAGAGAAGAGGTCACAGATACGCAGTATTTT; d_call: .; v_call: TRBV20-1; cdr3_length: 13; j_call: TRBJ2-3; clone_size: few
cdr3_aa: CATSDAGTENEQFF; cdr3_nt: TGTGCCACCAGTGATGCCGGGACAGAAAATGAGCAGTTCTTC; d_call: TRBD1; v_call: TRBV24-1; cdr3_length: 14; j_call: TRBJ2-1; clone_size: .
cdr3_aa: CAIGQGQGANEQFF; cdr3_nt: TGTGCCATCGGGCAGGGACAGGGGGCGAATGAGCAGTTCTTC; d_call: TRBD1; v_call: TRBV10-3; cdr3_length: 14; j_call: TRBJ2-1; clone_size: few
cdr3_aa: CASSLGLIYEQYF; cdr3_nt: TGTGCCAGCAGTTTAGGTCTCATCTACGAGCAGTACTTC; d_call: .; v_call: TRBV12-3/TRBV12-4; cdr3_length: 13; j_call: TRBJ2-7; clone_size: few
cdr3_aa: CASSLWASGRETQYF; cdr3_nt: TGTGCCAGCAGTTTATGGGCTAGCGGGAGAGAGACCCAGTACTTC; d_call: TRBD2; v_call: TRBV28; cdr3_length: 15; j_call: TRBJ2-5; clone_size: .
cdr3_aa: CASSSPGTGDEKLFF; cdr3_nt: TGTGCCAGCAGTTCTCCCGGGACAGGGGATGAAAAACTGTTTTTT; d_call: TRBD1; v_call: TRBV28; cdr3_length: 15; j_call: TRBJ1-4; clone_size: .
cdr3_aa: CSVVGLAGGSTRPYEQYF; cdr3_nt: TGCAGCGTTGTAGGTCTAGCGGGAGGGTCCACACGCCCCTACGAGCAGTACTTC; d_call: TRBD2; v_call: TRBV29-1; cdr3_length: 18; j_call: TRBJ2-7; clone_size: few
cdr3_aa: CASRPSQPSVTQYF; cdr3_nt: TGTGCCAGCAGGCCCTCTCAGCCAAGTGTGACCCAGTACTTC; d_call: .; v_call: TRBV2; cdr3_length: 14; j_call: TRBJ2-5; clone_size: .
cdr3_aa: CASSLPLAGGMRETQYF; cdr3_nt: TGTGCCAGCAGCTTACCCCTAGCGGGAGGGATGAGAGAGACCCAGTACTTC; d_call: TRBD2; v_call: TRBV7-2; cdr3_length: 17; j_call: TRBJ2-5; clone_size: few
cdr3_aa: CASSRESASSTDTQYF; cdr3_nt: TGTGCCAGCAGTCGAGAATCCGCTTCTAGCACAGATACGCAGTATTTT; d_call: .; v_call: TRBV6-5; cdr3_length: 16; j_call: TRBJ2-3; clone_size: many
cdr3_aa: CASSIGGAVQETQYF; cdr3_nt: TGTGCCAGCAGCATAGGAGGGGCGGTCCAAGAGACCCAGTACTTC; d_call: .; v_call: TRBV7-2; cdr3_length: 15; j_call: TRBJ2-5; clone_size: few
cdr3_aa: CSVRTAYNEQFF; cdr3_nt: TGCAGCGTGCGGACAGCCTACAATGAGCAGTTCTTC; d_call: .; v_call: TRBV29-1; cdr3_length: 12; j_call: TRBJ2-1; clone_size: .
cdr3_aa: CATSGVDSNQPQHF; cdr3_nt: TGTGCCACCTCAGGGGTCGATAGCAATCAGCCCCAGCATTTT; d_call: .; v_call: TRBV25-1; cdr3_length: 14; j_call: TRBJ1-5; clone_size: .
cdr3_aa: CASSLTGQLEGYTF; cdr3_nt: TGTGCCAGCAGCCTAACGGGACAGCTGGAGGGCTACACCTTC; d_call: TRBD1; v_call: TRBV3-1; cdr3_length: 14; j_call: TRBJ1-2; clone_size: few
cdr3_aa: CASSQGQGLGNYGYTF; cdr3_nt: TGCGCCAGCAGCCAAGGTCAGGGGTTAGGAAACTATGGCTACACCTTC; d_call: .; v_call: TRBV4-1; cdr3_length: 16; j_call: TRBJ1-2; clone_size: .
cdr3_aa: CASSPGTATSGANVLTF; cdr3_nt: TGTGCCAGCTCACCTGGGACAGCGACCTCTGGGGCCAACGTCCTGACTTTC; d_call: TRBD1; v_call: TRBV18; cdr3_length: 17; j_call: TRBJ2-6; clone_size: few